These 3 T cell receptor beta chains came from one sample sequenced in a study of CD8 T cells in Susac syndrome. An input of roughly 0.45 to 1 ug of RNA was subjected to reverse transcription using random hexamers. TCRdb used MiXCR to reprocess the immunoSEQ multiplex PCR reads, holding one entry per CDR3 protein. In the table there are about 300,000 distinct CDR3 sequences, approximately 84% of which are singletons. Sequencing was performed on CD8+ T cells from PBMCs. The receptor set was obtained from a human donor with multiple sclerosis.

The chain recombines TRBV27 with TRBJ2-7, with D possibly TRBD2 on 7 matching bases. Trimming removed 6 bases at V and 1 base at J, with 13 bases between. The germline CDR1 and CDR2 sequences are MNHEY and SMNVEV (reference sequence). The CDR3 has 14 amino acids. The CDR3 region has the DNA TGTGCCAGCAGCTCCGGGGGGCTTTCCTACGAGCAGTACTTC. Encoded protein: CASSSGGLSYEQYF.

The chain carries TRBV29-1 and TRBJ2-1; no definite D call. The CDR3 sequence is 15 residues long. Trimming took off 1 base at V and 6 bases at J, with 16 bases between the two ends. The germline CDR1 and CDR2 sequences are SQVTM and ANQGSEA. This chain's CDR3 is CSVEGSIGVSNEQFF. The CDR3 DNA follows: TGCAGCGTTGAAGGTAGCATAGGCGTGTCCAATGAGCAGTTCTTC.

The count of this clonotype is one. The chain carries TRBV12-3 or TRBV12-4 and TRBJ2-1, with 12 bases aligning to TRBD2. CDR3 length: 20 residues. The V segment lost 3 bases and the J segment 4 bases; nucleotides outside the gene matches: 16. The CDR3 nucleotides read TGTGCCAGCAGTTTTCCCACGACAGGAACCGGGACTAGCGGGTACAATGAGCAGTTCTTC. Encoded protein: CASSFPTTGTGTSGYNEQFF.